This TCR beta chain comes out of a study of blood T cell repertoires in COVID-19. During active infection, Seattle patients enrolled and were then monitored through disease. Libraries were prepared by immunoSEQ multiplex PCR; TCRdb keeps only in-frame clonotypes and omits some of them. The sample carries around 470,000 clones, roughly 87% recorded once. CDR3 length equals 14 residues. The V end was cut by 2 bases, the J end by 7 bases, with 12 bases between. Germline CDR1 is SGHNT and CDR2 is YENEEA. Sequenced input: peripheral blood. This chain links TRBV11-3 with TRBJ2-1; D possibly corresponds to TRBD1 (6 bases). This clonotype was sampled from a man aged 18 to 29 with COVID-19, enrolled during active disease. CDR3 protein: CASSLNRDRNEQFF. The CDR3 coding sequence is TGTGCCAGCAGCTTAAACAGGGATCGGAATGAGCAGTTCTTC.